This passage covers 3 T cell receptor beta chains from one sample sequenced in a study of CD8 T cells in ankylosing spondylitis. TCRdb processed the 5' RACE reads anew with MiXCR; each CDR3 protein has one entry. The repertoire holds 30,000 to 45,000 distinct CDR3 sequences, 16% seen once, with around 50% in the top ten. The source material was blood. These receptors were collected from a male donor with ankylosing spondylitis or in good health (not recorded which).

The table lists this clonotype with a few counts. The gene calls are TRBV30 and TRBJ1-4; 10 positions match TRBD1. The junction had 3 bases not matched to a gene; V was cut back by 0 bases and J by 5 bases. The V gene's germline CDR1 is GTSNPN and CDR2 SVGIG (reference sequence). The CDR3 length is 15 residues. The CDR3 here is CAWSVGTGANEKLFF. The CDR3 nucleotides read TGTGCCTGGAGTGTTGGGACAGGGGCCAATGAAAAACTGTTTTTT.

This chain joins TRBV6-2 or TRBV6-3 and TRBJ2-2; tentative D call: TRBD1 (5 bases). Germline V CDR1 and CDR2: MNHEY, SVGEGT. The CDR3 is 13 residues long. V gave up 2 bases and J gave up 6 bases, with 7 bases separating them. In DNA, the CDR3 is TGTGCCAGCAGTTACCAGGGTGCCGGGGAGCTGTTTTTT. Translating gives CASSYQGAGELFF.

The chain is built from TRBV6-5 and TRBJ1-3; the D is unclear. Germline V CDR1 and CDR2: MNHEY, SVGAGI. The CDR3 runs to 16 residues. V shed 4 bases and J shed 4 bases, with 17 bases lying between them. CDR3 in DNA: TGTGCCAGCAGTTCCCCGAGGAGGGCTAGAGGAAACACCATATATTTT. Translation gives CASSSPRRARGNTIYF.